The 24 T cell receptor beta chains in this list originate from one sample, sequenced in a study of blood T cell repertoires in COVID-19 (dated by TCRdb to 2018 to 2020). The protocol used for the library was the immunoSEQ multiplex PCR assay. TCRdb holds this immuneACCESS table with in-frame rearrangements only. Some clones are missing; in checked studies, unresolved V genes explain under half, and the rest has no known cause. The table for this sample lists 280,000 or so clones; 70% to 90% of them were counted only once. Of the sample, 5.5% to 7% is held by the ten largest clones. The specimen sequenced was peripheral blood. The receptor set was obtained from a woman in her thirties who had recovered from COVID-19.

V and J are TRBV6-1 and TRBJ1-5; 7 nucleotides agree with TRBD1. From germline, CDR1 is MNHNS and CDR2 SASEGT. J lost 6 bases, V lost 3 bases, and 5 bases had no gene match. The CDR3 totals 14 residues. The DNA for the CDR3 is TGTGCCAGCAGTGAGGGACAGAGGGGTCAGCCCCAGCATTTT. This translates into CASSEGQRGQPQHF.

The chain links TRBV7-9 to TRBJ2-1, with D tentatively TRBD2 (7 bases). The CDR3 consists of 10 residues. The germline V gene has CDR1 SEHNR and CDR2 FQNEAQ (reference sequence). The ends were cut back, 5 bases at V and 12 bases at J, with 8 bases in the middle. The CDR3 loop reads CASSRGAQFF. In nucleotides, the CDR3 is TGTGCCAGCAGCCGGGGGGCGCAGTTCTTC. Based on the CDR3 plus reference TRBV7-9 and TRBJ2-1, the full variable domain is DTGVSQNPRHKITKRGQNVTFRCDPISEHNRLYWYRQTLGQGPEFLTYFQNEAQLEKSRLLSDRFSAERPKGSFSTLEIQRTEQGDSAMYLCASSRGAQFFGPGTRLTVL.

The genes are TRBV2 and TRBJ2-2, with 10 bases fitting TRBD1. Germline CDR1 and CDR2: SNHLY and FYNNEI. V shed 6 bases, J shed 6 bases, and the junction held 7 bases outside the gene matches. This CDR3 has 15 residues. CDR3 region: CASRLVTGGSGELFF. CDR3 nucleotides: TGTGCCAGCAGGCTTGTGACAGGGGGCTCCGGGGAGCTGTTTTTT.

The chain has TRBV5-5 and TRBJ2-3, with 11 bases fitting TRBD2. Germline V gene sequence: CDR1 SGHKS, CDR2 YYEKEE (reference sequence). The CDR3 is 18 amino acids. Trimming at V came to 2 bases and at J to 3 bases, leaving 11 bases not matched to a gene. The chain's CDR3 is CASSFRTPASGGTDTQYF. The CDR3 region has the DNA TGTGCCAGCAGCTTCCGCACCCCGGCTAGCGGGGGGACAGATACGCAGTATTTT. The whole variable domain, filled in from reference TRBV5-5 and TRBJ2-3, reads DAGVTQSPTHLIKTRGQQVTLRCSPISGHKSVSWYQQVLGQGPQFIFQYYEKEERGRGNFPDRFSARQFPNYSSELNVNALLLGDSALYLCASSFRTPASGGTDTQYFGPGTRLTVL.

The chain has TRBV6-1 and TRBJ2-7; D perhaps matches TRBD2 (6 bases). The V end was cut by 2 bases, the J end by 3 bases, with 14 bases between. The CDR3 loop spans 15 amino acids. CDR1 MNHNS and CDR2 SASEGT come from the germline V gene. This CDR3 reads CASSEFRGLLYEQYF. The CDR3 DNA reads TGTGCCAGCAGTGAATTCCGGGGACTTCTCTACGAGCAGTACTTC.

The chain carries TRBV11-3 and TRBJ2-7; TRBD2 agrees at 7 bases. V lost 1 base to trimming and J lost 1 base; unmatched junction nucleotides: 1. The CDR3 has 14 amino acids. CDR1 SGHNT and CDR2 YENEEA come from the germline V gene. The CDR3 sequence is CASSLGGGSYEQYF. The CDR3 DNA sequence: TGTGCCAGCAGCTTAGGGGGGGGATCCTACGAGCAGTACTTC.

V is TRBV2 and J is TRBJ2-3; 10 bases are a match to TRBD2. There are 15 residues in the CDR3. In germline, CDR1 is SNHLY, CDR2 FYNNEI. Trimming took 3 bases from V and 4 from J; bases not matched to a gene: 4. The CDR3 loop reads CASSDLAGEADTQYF. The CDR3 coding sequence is TGTGCCAGCAGTGATCTAGCGGGGGAGGCAGATACGCAGTATTTT.

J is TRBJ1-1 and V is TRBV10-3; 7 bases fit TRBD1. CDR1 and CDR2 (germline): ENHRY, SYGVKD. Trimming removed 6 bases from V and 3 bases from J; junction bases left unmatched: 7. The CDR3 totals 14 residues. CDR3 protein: CAIRQGRGDTEAFF. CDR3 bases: TGTGCCATCAGACAGGGGAGAGGGGACACTGAAGCTTTCTTT.

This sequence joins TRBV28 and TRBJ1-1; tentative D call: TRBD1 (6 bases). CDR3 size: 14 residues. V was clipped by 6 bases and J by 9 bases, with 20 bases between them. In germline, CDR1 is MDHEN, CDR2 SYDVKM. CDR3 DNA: TGTGCCAGCAGGGTTACAGGGCAGGAGAGTAAAGCTTTCTTT. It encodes CASRVTGQESKAFF.

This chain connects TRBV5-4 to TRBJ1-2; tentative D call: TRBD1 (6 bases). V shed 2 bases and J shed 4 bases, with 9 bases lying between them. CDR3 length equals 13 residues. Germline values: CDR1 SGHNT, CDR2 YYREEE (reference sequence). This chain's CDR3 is CASSFGQSYGYTF. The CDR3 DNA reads TGTGCCAGCAGCTTTGGACAGTCCTATGGCTACACCTTC.

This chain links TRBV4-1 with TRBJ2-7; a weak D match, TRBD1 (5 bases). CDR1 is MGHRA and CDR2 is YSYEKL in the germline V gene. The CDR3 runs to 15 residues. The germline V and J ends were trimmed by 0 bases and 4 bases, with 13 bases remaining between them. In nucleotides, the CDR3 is TGCGCCAGCAGCCAAGATAACCAGGGTATATACGAGCAGTACTTC. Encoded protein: CASSQDNQGIYEQYF.

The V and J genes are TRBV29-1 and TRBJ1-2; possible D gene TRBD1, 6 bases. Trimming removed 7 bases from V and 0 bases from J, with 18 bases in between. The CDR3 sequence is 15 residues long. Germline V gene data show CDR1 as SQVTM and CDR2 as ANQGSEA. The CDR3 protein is CSAAETGQTNYGYTF. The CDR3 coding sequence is TGCAGCGCCGCAGAAACAGGGCAAACTAACTATGGCTACACCTTC.

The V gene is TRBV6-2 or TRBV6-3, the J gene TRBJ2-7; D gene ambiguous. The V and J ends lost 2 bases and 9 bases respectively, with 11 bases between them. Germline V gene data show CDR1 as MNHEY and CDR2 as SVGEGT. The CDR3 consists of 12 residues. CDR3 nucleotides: TGTGCCAGCAGTTACGTGGCTTTTGGGCAGTACTTC. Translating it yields CASSYVAFGQYF.

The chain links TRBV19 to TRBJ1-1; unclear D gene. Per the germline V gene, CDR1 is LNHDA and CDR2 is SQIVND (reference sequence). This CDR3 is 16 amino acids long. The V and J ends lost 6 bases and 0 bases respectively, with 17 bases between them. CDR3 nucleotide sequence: TGTGCCAGTAGACCAACCGGGCGGGCCATGAACACTGAAGCTTTCTTT. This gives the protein CASRPTGRAMNTEAFF. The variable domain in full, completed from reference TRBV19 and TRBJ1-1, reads DGGITQSPKYLFRKEGQNVTLSCEQNLNHDAMYWYRQDPGQGLRLIYYSQIVNDFQKGDIAEGYSVSREKKESFPLTVTSAQKNPTAFYLCASRPTGRAMNTEAFFGQGTRLTVV.

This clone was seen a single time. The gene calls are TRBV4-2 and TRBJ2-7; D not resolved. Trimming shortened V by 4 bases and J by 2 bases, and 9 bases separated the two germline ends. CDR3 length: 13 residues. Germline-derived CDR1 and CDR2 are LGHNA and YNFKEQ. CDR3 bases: TGTGCCAGCAGCCGAGGTCTAACCTACGAGCAGTACTTC. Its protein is CASSRGLTYEQYF.

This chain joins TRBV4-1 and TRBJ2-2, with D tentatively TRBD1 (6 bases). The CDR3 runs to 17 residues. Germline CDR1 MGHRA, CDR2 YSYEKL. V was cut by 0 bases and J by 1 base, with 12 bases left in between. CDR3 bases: TGCGCCAGCAGCCAAGATCGGGTAGGGGGGAACACCGGGGAGCTGTTTTTT. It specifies CASSQDRVGGNTGELFF.

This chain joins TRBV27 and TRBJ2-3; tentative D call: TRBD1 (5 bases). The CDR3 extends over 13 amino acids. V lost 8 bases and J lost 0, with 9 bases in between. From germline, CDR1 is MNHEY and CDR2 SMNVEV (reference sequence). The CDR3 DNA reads TGTGCCAGCGCTAGGGGCAGCACAGATACGCAGTATTTT. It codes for CASARGSTDTQYF.

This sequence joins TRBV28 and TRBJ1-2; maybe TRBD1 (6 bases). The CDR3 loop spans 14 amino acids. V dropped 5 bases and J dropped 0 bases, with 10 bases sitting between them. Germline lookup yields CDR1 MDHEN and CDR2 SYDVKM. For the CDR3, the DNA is TGTGCCAGCAGTATCACAGGGTCTAACTATGGCTACACCTTC. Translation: CASSITGSNYGYTF.

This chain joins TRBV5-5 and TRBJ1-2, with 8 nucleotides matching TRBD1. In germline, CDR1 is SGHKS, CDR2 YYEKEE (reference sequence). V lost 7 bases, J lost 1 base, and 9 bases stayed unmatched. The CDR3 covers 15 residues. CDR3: CASARDRTLNYGYTF. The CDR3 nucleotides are TGTGCCAGCGCCCGGGACAGGACACTTAACTATGGCTACACCTTC. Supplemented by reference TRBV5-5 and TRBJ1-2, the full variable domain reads DAGVTQSPTHLIKTRGQQVTLRCSPISGHKSVSWYQQVLGQGPQFIFQYYEKEERGRGNFPDRFSARQFPNYSSELNVNALLLGDSALYLCASARDRTLNYGYTFGSGTRLTVV.

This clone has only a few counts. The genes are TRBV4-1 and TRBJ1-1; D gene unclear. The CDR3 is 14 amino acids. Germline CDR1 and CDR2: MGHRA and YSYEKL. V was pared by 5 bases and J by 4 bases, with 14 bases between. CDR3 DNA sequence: TGCGCCAGCAGCTCTCCCACCGCGGGCACTGAAGCTTTCTTT. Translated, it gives CASSSPTAGTEAFF.

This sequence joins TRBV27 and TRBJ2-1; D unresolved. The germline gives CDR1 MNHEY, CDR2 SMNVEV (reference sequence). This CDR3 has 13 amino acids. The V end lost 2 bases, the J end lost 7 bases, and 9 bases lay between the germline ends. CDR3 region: CASSLAGQNEQFF. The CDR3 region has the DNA TGTGCCAGCAGTTTAGCTGGGCAAAATGAGCAGTTCTTC.

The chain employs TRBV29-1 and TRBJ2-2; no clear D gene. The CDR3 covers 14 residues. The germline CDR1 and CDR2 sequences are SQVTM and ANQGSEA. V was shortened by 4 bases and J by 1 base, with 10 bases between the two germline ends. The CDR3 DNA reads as TGCAGCGTTGCTATTGCTAGGAACACCGGGGAGCTGTTTTTT. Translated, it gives CSVAIARNTGELFF.

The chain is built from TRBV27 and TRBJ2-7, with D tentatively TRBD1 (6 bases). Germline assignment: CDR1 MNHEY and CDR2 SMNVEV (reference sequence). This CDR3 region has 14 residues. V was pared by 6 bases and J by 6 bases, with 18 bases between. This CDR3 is CASRPGQSGSEQYF. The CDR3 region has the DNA TGTGCCAGCAGACCCGGACAGAGTGGGTCCGAGCAGTACTTC.

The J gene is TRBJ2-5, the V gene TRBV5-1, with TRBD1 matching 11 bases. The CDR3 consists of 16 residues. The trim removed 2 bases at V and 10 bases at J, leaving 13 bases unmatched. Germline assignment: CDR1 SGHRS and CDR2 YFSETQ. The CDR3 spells CASSFGQGAIYIGQYF. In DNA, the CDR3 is TGCGCCAGCAGCTTCGGACAGGGGGCGATTTATATTGGCCAGTACTTC.